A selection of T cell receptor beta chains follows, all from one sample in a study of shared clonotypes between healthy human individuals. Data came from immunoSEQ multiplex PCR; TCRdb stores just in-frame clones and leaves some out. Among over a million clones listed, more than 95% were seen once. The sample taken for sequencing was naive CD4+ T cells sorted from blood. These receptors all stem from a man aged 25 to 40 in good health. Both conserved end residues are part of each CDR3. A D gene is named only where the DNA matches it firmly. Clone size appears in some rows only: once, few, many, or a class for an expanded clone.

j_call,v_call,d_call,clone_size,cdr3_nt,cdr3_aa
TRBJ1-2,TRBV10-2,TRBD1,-,TGCGCCATTAGGACAGGGGGCGTCTATGGCTACACCTTC,CAIRTGGVYGYTF
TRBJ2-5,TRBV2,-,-,TGTGCCAGCAGTGTCCATTCCCAAGAGACCCAGTACTTC,CASSVHSQETQYF
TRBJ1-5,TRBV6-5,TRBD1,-,TGTGCCAGCAGTTGGGGACAGGGTGGGGGCAATCAGCCCCAGCATTTT,CASSWGQGGGNQPQHF
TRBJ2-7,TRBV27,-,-,TGTGCCAGCAGTCCTACGGGAAGGGGCGCCTACGAGCAGTACTTC,CASSPTGRGAYEQYF
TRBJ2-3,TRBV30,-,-,TGTGCCTGGAGGGCCGGGGCGCAGTATTTT,CAWRAGAQYF
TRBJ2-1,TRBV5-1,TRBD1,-,TGCGCCAGCAGCTTGGGGGACAGGGTTGACAATGAGCAGTTCTTC,CASSLGDRVDNEQFF
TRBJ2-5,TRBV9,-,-,TGTGCCAGCAGCGTAGCAGGGCACTTTGGTCAAGAGACCCAGTACTTC,CASSVAGHFGQETQYF
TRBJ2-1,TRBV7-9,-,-,TGTGCCAGCAGTTTCCTCACCGGGGCGACCCCTAATGAGCAGTTCTTC,CASSFLTGATPNEQFF
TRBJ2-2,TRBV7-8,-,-,TGTGCCAGCAGCTGGCAGATCACTACCGGGGAGCTGTTTTTT,CASSWQITTGELFF
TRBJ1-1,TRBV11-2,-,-,TGTGCCAGCAGGGAAAGGGAGAGGGGGAACACTGAAGCTTTCTTT,CASRERERGNTEAFF
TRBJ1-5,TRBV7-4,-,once,TGTGCCAGCAGCTTGGGGAGCTACAATCAGCCCCAGCATTTT,CASSLGSYNQPQHF